What follows are 23 T cell receptor beta chains derived from one specimen sequenced in a study of T cells after somatic rescue of genetic block (dated by TCRdb to 2020 to 2022). Libraries were constructed by the immunoSEQ multiplex PCR assay. Entries here come from immuneACCESS through TCRdb and include only in-frame sequences with V and J called. Some clones fail to appear in such tables; in the studies checked, an unresolved V gene covers under half of the shortfall, and the cause of the remainder is unknown. This sample comprises about 67,000 clones, roughly nine tenths of them detected only once. The ten largest clones add up to approximately 3% of the sample. Sequenced: peripheral blood mononuclear cells (PBMCs). These receptors were obtained from a man in his forties.

The CDR3 DNA reads TGTGCCAGCAGCTTAGGACTAGCGGGATCAACAGATACGCAGTATTTT. It specifies CASSLGLAGSTDTQYF. This rearrangement joins TRBV7-9 to TRBJ2-3, with 11 positions matching TRBD2. Per germline, CDR1 SEHNR and CDR2 FQNEAQ (reference sequence). There are 16 residues in the CDR3. J lost 3 bases, V lost 1 base, and 3 bases had no gene match.

The chain links TRBV9 to TRBJ2-2, with 14 bases fitting TRBD2. This CDR3 is built from 15 residues. Germline-derived CDR1 and CDR2 are SGDLS and YYNGEE. V dropped 3 bases and J dropped 7; count of bases not matched to a gene: 2. The CDR3 coding sequence is TGTGCCAGCAGCGGACTAGCGGGAGGGGGCGGGGAGCTGTTTTTT. It is translated as CASSGLAGGGGELFF.

The chain joins TRBV7-9 to TRBJ1-2; 7 nucleotides align to TRBD1. CDR1 is SEHNR, CDR2 FQNEAQ, per germline (reference sequence). The trim removed 5 bases at V and 7 bases at J, leaving 4 bases unmatched. This CDR3 has 12 residues. This CDR3 is CASSPGQVGYTF. DNA of the CDR3: TGTGCCAGCAGCCCTGGACAGGTTGGCTACACCTTC.

The J gene is TRBJ1-1, the V gene TRBV6-5; TRBD1 matches 7 bases. Trimming at V came to 0 bases and at J to 5 bases, leaving 6 bases not matched to a gene. CDR3 length: 15 residues. Germline loops: CDR1 MNHEY, CDR2 SVGAGI. The CDR3 DNA sequence: TGTGCCAGCAGTTACTCGACAGGGAGGGGAACTGAAGCTTTCTTT. Protein sequence: CASSYSTGRGTEAFF.

This chain joins TRBV19 and TRBJ2-1, with 8 bases fitting TRBD2. The CDR3 runs 14 residues. The trim removed 6 bases at V and 9 bases at J, leaving 10 bases unmatched. Germline V gene sequence: CDR1 LNHDA, CDR2 SQIVND (reference sequence). For the CDR3, the DNA is TGTGCCAGTAGCCCAGCGGGAGTAAGGGGTGAGCAGTTCTTC. Amino acid sequence: CASSPAGVRGEQFF.

The rearrangement links TRBV19 to TRBJ2-1; the match to TRBD2 covers 12 bases. The CDR3 spans 16 residues. The V gene end was trimmed by 1 base and the J gene end by 10 bases; junction bases not matched to a gene: 8. Germline V gene lookup returns CDR1 LNHDA and CDR2 SQIVND (reference sequence). The CDR3 sequence is CASSIAASGGAGEQFF. The CDR3 nucleotides are TGTGCCAGTAGTATAGCGGCTAGCGGGGGGGCCGGGGAGCAGTTCTTC.

The genes are TRBV5-1 and TRBJ2-1; D is perhaps TRBD1 or TRBD2 (6 bases each). V dropped 10 bases and J dropped 1 base, with 21 bases sitting between them. Looked up from germline, CDR1 is SGHRS and CDR2 is YFSETQ. The CDR3 length is 16 residues. CDR3 nucleotide sequence: TGCGCCTCCACCTCATTAGGGGGGAAATCCTACAATGAGCAGTTCTTC. Its translation: CASTSLGGKSYNEQFF.

The rearrangement links TRBV7-8 to TRBJ2-1; D could derive from TRBD1 or TRBD2 (6 bases each). V lost 5 bases and J lost 6, with 26 bases in between. CDR3 length: 18 residues. Germline-derived CDR1 and CDR2 are SGHVS and FQNEAQ. CDR3 protein: CASSLWRKGGYHGNEQFF. CDR3 bases: TGTGCCAGCAGCCTCTGGCGGAAGGGGGGTTATCATGGCAATGAGCAGTTCTTC.

The chain joins TRBV6-6 to TRBJ1-6; D is unclear. Per germline, CDR1 MNHNY and CDR2 SVGAGI (reference sequence). CDR3 size: 16 residues. V lost 3 bases and J 8 bases, leaving 17 bases between the germline ends. CDR3 loop: CASSYIGGRSDSPLHF. CDR3 nucleotide sequence: TGTGCCAGCAGTTATATAGGTGGGAGGTCCGATTCACCCCTCCACTTT.

V and J are TRBV29-1 and TRBJ2-1; no clear D gene. This CDR3 contains 14 residues. Per germline, CDR1 SQVTM and CDR2 ANQGSEA. With 3 bases removed from V and 3 bases from J, the gap between germline ends came to 12 bases. CDR3 coding DNA: TGCAGCGTTGATGGGCTAGTACACTACAATGAGCAGTTCTTC. This encodes CSVDGLVHYNEQFF.

V and J are TRBV4-1 and TRBJ2-1; D possibly matches TRBD1 or TRBD2 (6 bases each). V lost 2 bases and J lost 2, with 13 bases in between. The CDR3 has 16 residues. Germline V gene data show CDR1 as MGHRA and CDR2 as YSYEKL. The CDR3 coding sequence is TGCGCCAGCAGCCAACTACAAGGGGGGACCTACAATGAGCAGTTCTTC. Its translation: CASSQLQGGTYNEQFF.

V gene TRBV4-3 combines with J gene TRBJ2-7; maybe TRBD2 (6 bases). The CDR3 extends over 16 amino acids. CDR1 and CDR2 from the germline V gene are LGHNA and YSLEER. The V and J ends lost 5 bases and 2 bases respectively, with 19 bases between them. This chain's CDR3 is CASSEVRERPPYEQYF. The CDR3 bases are TGCGCCAGCAGCGAGGTCCGGGAGAGACCACCCTACGAGCAGTACTTC.

This chain links TRBV14 with TRBJ2-3; TRBD2 agrees at 7 bases. Germline-derived CDR1 and CDR2 are SGHDN and FVKESK. The CDR3 length is 18 residues. J gave up 1 base and V 0 bases, and 10 bases lay outside the gene matches. The CDR3 nucleotides are TGTGCCAGCAGCCAAGAGCTGGGCGGGAGATACGGCACAGATACGCAGTATTTT. Translated: CASSQELGGRYGTDTQYF.

V usage is TRBV5-1 and J usage is TRBJ2-3, with 10 bases matching TRBD2. Germline CDR1 is SGHRS and CDR2 is YFSETQ. This CDR3 comprises 17 residues. Unmatched junction bases numbered 5, after V lost 0 bases and J lost 1 base. CDR3 loop: CASSLGLAGGRTDTQYF. The DNA of the CDR3 is TGCGCCAGCAGCTTGGGACTAGCGGGTGGCCGCACAGATACGCAGTATTTT.

This clone has more than one count but fewer than ten. The chain has TRBV28 and TRBJ2-2, with D possibly TRBD1 on 5 matching bases. Germline values: CDR1 MDHEN, CDR2 SYDVKM. Trimming left V 6 bases short and J 3 bases short, with 17 bases between. The CDR3 has 16 amino acids. The CDR3 is CASSDWGSRDTGELFF. DNA of the CDR3: TGTGCCAGCAGCGACTGGGGCTCCCGGGACACCGGGGAGCTGTTTTTT. Together with reference TRBV28 and TRBJ2-2, the CDR3 gives the full variable domain: DVKVTQSSRYLVKRTGEKVFLECVQDMDHENMFWYRQDPGLGLRLIYFSYDVKMKEKGDIPEGYSVSREKKERFSLILESASTNQTSMYLCASSDWGSRDTGELFFGEGSRLTVL.

The chain's CDR3 is CASSADRDEQFF. As DNA, the CDR3 is TGTGCCAGCAGCGCCGACAGGGATGAGCAGTTCTTC. The chain recombines TRBV9 with TRBJ2-1; TRBD1 matches at 7 bases. Germline values: CDR1 SGDLS, CDR2 YYNGEE. The CDR3 totals 12 residues. Trimming at V came to 3 bases and at J to 8 bases, leaving 2 bases not matched to a gene.

The CDR3, as DNA: TGCGCCAGCAGCCAAGAAAGAGGGAGGGCAACAGATACGCAGTATTTT. Translated: CASSQERGRATDTQYF. The rearrangement links TRBV4-1 to TRBJ2-3; 7 nucleotides line up with TRBD2. V gave up 0 bases and J gave up 3 bases; unmatched junction bases: 6. CDR3 length: 16 residues. The germline V gene has CDR1 MGHRA and CDR2 YSYEKL.

The CDR3 protein is CASSAGNTIYF. As DNA, the CDR3 is TGTGCCAGCAGTGCTGGAAACACCATATATTTT. V is TRBV14 and J is TRBJ1-3; D is undetermined. Germline loops: CDR1 SGHDN, CDR2 FVKESK. V shed 6 bases and J shed 2 bases, with 2 bases lying between them. CDR3 length equals 11 residues.

The chain is built from TRBV4-1 and TRBJ1-2; TRBD1 is a possible D gene (6 bases). V was trimmed by 2 bases and J by 4 bases, leaving 8 bases between them. Germline values: CDR1 MGHRA, CDR2 YSYEKL. CDR3 length: 13 amino acids. CDR3 nucleotides: TGCGCCAGCAGCCAACAGGGGATCTATGGCTACACCTTC. This codes for CASSQQGIYGYTF.

The chain uses TRBV7-8 and TRBJ2-3; D is undetermined. The CDR3 runs 16 residues. Trimming stripped 1 base from V and 1 base from J, with 12 bases between. Germline V gene data show CDR1 as SGHVS and CDR2 as FQNEAQ. The CDR3 reads CASSLGPVLRTDTQYF. In DNA form, the CDR3 reads TGTGCCAGCAGCTTAGGGCCAGTTTTACGCACAGATACGCAGTATTTT.

The gene calls are TRBV4-1 and TRBJ2-5, with a weak D call TRBD2 (5 bases). The CDR3 totals 13 residues. The germline V and J ends were trimmed by 2 bases and 2 bases, with 6 bases remaining between them. Per the germline V gene, CDR1 is MGHRA and CDR2 is YSYEKL. CDR3: CASSQWRQETQYF. CDR3 DNA sequence: TGCGCCAGCAGCCAATGGAGGCAAGAGACCCAGTACTTC.

Here the CDR3 DNA reads TGTGCCACCAGCAGAGGGAACCAAGAGACCCAGTACTTC. Encoded protein: CATSRGNQETQYF. This rearrangement joins TRBV15 to TRBJ2-5; D uncertain. The ends were cut back, 1 base at V and 0 bases at J, with 3 bases in the middle. The CDR3 sequence is 13 residues long. Germline CDR1 and CDR2: LNHNV and YYDKDF (reference sequence).

The chain joins TRBV4-2 to TRBJ2-5; either TRBD1 or TRBD2 may fit D (6 bases each). Trimming removed 4 bases from V and 5 bases from J, with 17 bases in between. This CDR3 comprises 15 residues. Looked up from germline, CDR1 is LGHNA and CDR2 is YNFKEQ. The CDR3 DNA follows: TGTGCCAGCAGCCGGCGGGACACCGTTGGGGAGACCCAGTACTTC. Translated: CASSRRDTVGETQYF.